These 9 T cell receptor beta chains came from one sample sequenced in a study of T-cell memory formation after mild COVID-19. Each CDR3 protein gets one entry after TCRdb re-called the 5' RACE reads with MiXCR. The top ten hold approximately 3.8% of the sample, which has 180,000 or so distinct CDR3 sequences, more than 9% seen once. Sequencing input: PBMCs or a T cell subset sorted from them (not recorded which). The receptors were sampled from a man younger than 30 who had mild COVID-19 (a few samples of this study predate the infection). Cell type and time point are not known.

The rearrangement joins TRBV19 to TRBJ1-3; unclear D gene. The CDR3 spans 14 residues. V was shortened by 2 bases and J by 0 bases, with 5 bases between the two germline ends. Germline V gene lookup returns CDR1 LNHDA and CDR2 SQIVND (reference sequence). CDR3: CASSIKRSGNTIYF. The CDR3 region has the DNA TGTGCCAGTAGTATAAAGCGCTCTGGAAACACCATATATTTT. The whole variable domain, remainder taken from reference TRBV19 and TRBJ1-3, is DGGITQSPKYLFRKEGQNVTLSCEQNLNHDAMYWYRQDPGQGLRLIYYSQIVNDFQKGDIAEGYSVSREKKESFPLTVTSAQKNPTAFYLCASSIKRSGNTIYFGEGSWLTVV.

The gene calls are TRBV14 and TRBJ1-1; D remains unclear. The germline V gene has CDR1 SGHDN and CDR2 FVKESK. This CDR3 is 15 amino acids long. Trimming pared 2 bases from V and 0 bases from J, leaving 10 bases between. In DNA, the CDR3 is TGTGCCAGCAGCCAACGGCGCGGGATGAACACTGAAGCTTTCTTT. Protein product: CASSQRRGMNTEAFF.

CDR3 amino acids: CASSPTVTGNYGYTF. The CDR3 nucleotides are TGCGCCAGCAGCCCAACTGTGACAGGGAACTATGGCTACACCTTC. The gene calls are TRBV5-1 and TRBJ1-2; 7 nucleotides line up with TRBD1. Germline V lookup: CDR1 SGHRS, CDR2 YFSETQ. The CDR3 is made up of 15 amino acids. The J segment lost 2 bases and the V segment lost 4 bases, leaving 8 bases of the junction unmatched.

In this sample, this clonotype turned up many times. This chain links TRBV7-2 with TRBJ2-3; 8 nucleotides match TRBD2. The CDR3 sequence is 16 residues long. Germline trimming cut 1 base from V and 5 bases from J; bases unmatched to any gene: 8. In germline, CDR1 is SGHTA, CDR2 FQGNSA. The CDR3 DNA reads TGTGCCAGCAGCTTAGATCGGCGGGGGGTCAAAGATACGCAGTATTTT. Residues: CASSLDRRGVKDTQYF. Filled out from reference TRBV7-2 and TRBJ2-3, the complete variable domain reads GAGVSQSPSNKVTEKGKDVELRCDPISGHTALYWYRQSLGQGLEFLIYFQGNSAPDKSGLPSDRFSAERTGGSVSTLTIQRTQQEDSAVYLCASSLDRRGVKDTQYFGPGTRLTVL.

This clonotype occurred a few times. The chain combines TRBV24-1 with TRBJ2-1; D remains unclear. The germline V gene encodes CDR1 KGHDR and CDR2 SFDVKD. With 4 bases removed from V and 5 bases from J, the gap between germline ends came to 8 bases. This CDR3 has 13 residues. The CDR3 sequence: CATSDSNDNEQFF. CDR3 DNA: TGTGCCACCAGTGACTCAAATGACAATGAGCAGTTCTTC.

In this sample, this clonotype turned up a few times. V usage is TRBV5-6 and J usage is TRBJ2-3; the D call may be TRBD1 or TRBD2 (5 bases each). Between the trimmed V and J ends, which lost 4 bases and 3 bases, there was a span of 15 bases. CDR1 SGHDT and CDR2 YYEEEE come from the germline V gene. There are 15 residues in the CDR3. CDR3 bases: TGTGCCAGCAGCCGGGTGGGGGTTGGGACAGATACGCAGTATTTT. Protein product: CASSRVGVGTDTQYF.

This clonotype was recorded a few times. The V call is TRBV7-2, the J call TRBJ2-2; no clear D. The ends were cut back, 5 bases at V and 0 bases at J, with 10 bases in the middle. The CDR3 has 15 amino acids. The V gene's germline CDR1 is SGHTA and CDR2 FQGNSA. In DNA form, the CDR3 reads TGTGCCAGCAGCAGACCTGTCGCGAACACCGGGGAGCTGTTTTTT. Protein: CASSRPVANTGELFF.

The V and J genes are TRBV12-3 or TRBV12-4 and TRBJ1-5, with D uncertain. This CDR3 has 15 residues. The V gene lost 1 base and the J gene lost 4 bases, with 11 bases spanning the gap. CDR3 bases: TGTGCCAGCAGTTTAGGGACCCTAGGAAATCAGCCCCAGCATTTT. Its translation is CASSLGTLGNQPQHF.

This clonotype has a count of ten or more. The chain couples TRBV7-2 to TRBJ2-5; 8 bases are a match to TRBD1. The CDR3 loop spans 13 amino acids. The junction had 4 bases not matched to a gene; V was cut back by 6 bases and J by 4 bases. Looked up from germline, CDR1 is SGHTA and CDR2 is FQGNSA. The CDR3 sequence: CASRRQGRETQYF. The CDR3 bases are TGTGCCAGCAGGCGACAGGGGCGAGAGACCCAGTACTTC.